This entry lists 17 T cell receptor beta chains sequenced from one sample in a study of T cells after yellow fever vaccination. TCRdb called the 5' RACE reads again in MiXCR, with one record for every CDR3 protein. The sample carries under 150,000 distinct CDR3 sequences, over 7% recorded once. Sequenced material: CD4+ T cells sorted from PBMCs, taken 5 days after the yellow fever booster vaccination. The receptors were sampled from a young man who received the YFV17D yellow fever vaccine.

The table lists this clonotype with many counts. The V gene is TRBV12-3 or TRBV12-4, the J gene TRBJ2-1; weak D call: TRBD2 (6 bases). Deletions cut 6 bases from V and 0 bases from J, with 12 bases between. This CDR3 is 15 amino acids long. This CDR3 reads CASRLTRSSYNEQFF. The CDR3 DNA reads TGTGCCAGCAGGTTGACTAGGAGCTCCTACAATGAGCAGTTCTTC.

The sample holds a few counts of this clonotype. The genes are TRBV20-1 and TRBJ2-2; D gene ambiguous. This CDR3 has 15 amino acids. Trimming pared 1 base from V and 4 bases from J, leaving 13 bases between. Per germline, CDR1 DFQATT and CDR2 SNEGSKA (reference sequence). CDR3 nucleotides: TGCAGTGCTAGAGCCCCCTGGGTGGCCACCGGGGAGCTGTTTTTT. This codes for CSARAPWVATGELFF.

With regard to this clonotype: A much more abundant neighbour one base away suggests this may be a read error. The chain recombines TRBV20-1 with TRBJ2-7, with D perhaps TRBD2 (5 bases). The CDR3 contains 14 residues. CDR1 DFQATT and CDR2 SNEGSKA come from the germline V gene (reference sequence). The CDR3 nucleotides are TGCAGTGCCCCATCCAGCGGCACTTATTATGAGCTGTACTTC. Translated, it gives CSAPSSGTYYELYF.

Ten or more counts support this clonotype. V gene TRBV20-1 combines with J gene TRBJ1-2, with D maybe TRBD1 (5 bases). Germline V lookup: CDR1 DFQATT, CDR2 SNEGSKA (reference sequence). With 5 bases removed from V and 6 bases from J, the gap between germline ends came to 16 bases. The CDR3 length is 13 residues. The chain's CDR3 is CSALPAGKDGYTF. CDR3 nucleotides: TGCAGTGCTCTACCCGCAGGGAAAGATGGCTACACCTTC.

As concerns this clonotype: This may be a read error: a much more frequent sequence differs by one nucleotide. V and J are TRBV5-8 and TRBJ2-4; D is possibly TRBD1 or TRBD2 (5 bases each). Germline CDR1 SGHTS, CDR2 YDEGEE. The CDR3 length is 14 residues. Trimming left V 10 bases short and J 8 bases short, with 22 bases between. The CDR3 DNA follows: TGTGCCCCCATGCCTGAAGACATGGGGGACATTCAGTACTTC. It is translated as CAPMPEDMGDIQYF. The full variable domain, rest sourced from reference TRBV5-8 and TRBJ2-4, is EAGVTQSPTHLIKTRGQQATLRCSPISGHTSVYWYQQALGLGLQFLLWYDEGEERNRGNFPPRFSGRQFPNYSSELNVNALELEDSALYLCAPMPEDMGDIQYFGAGTRLSVL.

This clonotype was observed at least ten times. The chain recombines TRBV6-2 or TRBV6-3 with TRBJ2-1, with D possibly being TRBD2 (6 bases). Germline V gene sequence: CDR1 MNHEY, CDR2 SVGEGT. Trimming cost V 2 bases and J 5 bases, with 25 bases left between them. The CDR3 is 19 residues long. CDR3 DNA: TGTGCCAGCAGTTACCCGGGGTGGAGTTCTGAGGGGAGGAACAATGAGCAGTTCTTC. Its protein product is CASSYPGWSSEGRNNEQFF.

This chain uses TRBV3-1 with TRBJ2-2, with D tentatively TRBD2 (6 bases). The CDR3 is made up of 17 amino acids. V was shortened by 10 bases and J by 0 bases, with 21 bases between the two germline ends. Germline values: CDR1 LGHDT, CDR2 YNNKEL (reference sequence). The CDR3 DNA follows: TGTGCCATCAGTTTTTGGGCTCGCGGGACGAACACCGGGGAGCTGTTTTTT. It specifies CAISFWARGTNTGELFF.

This sequence joins TRBV6-5 and TRBJ2-7; TRBD1 matches at 12 bases. Looked up from germline, CDR1 is MNHEY and CDR2 is SVGAGI. The CDR3 covers 14 residues. V shed 8 bases, J shed 7 bases, and the junction held 9 bases outside the gene matches. CDR3 in amino acids: CASGSGQGAGEQYF. CDR3 nucleotides: TGTGCCAGCGGTTCGGGACAGGGGGCAGGTGAGCAGTACTTC.

V gene TRBV19 combines with J gene TRBJ2-5; 9 positions match TRBD2. The trim removed 6 bases at V and 7 bases at J, leaving 12 bases unmatched. CDR1 and CDR2 from the germline V gene are LNHDA and SQIVND (reference sequence). The CDR3 consists of 15 residues. As DNA, the CDR3 is TGTGCCAGTAGCCCCGGACTAGCGACGGGTTGGACCCAGTACTTC. It yields the protein CASSPGLATGWTQYF.

There are many counts of this clonotype. The chain recombines TRBV7-6 with TRBJ2-1, with D perhaps matching TRBD2 (5 bases). V was trimmed by 2 bases and J by 5 bases, leaving 13 bases between them. CDR3 length: 15 residues. Per the germline V gene, CDR1 is SGHVS and CDR2 is FNYEAQ. CDR3 in DNA: TGTGCCAGCAGCTTATTTGTGACTACCCACAATGAGCAGTTCTTC. Translating it yields CASSLFVTTHNEQFF.

This clonotype came up many times. This sequence joins TRBV5-1 and TRBJ1-5; D is perhaps TRBD1 (5 bases). Trimming removed 0 bases at V and 1 base at J, with 8 bases between. Germline CDR1 reads SGHRS; CDR2 reads YFSETQ. The CDR3 loop spans 15 amino acids. The CDR3 sequence is CASSLGGRSNQPQHF. DNA of the CDR3: TGCGCCAGCAGCTTGGGGGGGAGGAGCAATCAGCCCCAGCATTTT. The full variable domain, completed using reference TRBV5-1 and TRBJ1-5, is KAGVTQTPRYLIKTRGQQVTLSCSPISGHRSVSWYQQTPGQGLQFLFEYFSETQRNKGNFPGRFSGRQFSNSRSEMNVSTLELGDSALYLCASSLGGRSNQPQHFGDGTRLSIL.

This clonotype was seen ten or more times. The rearrangement joins TRBV20-1 to TRBJ2-1; the match to TRBD2 covers 9 bases. V gave up 1 base and J gave up 4 bases; unmatched junction bases: 2. Germline V gene data show CDR1 as DFQATT and CDR2 as SNEGSKA (reference sequence). CDR3 length: 14 amino acids. In nucleotides, the CDR3 is TGCAGTGCTAGAGGTAGCGGGAGATACAATGAGCAGTTCTTC. Its translation is CSARGSGRYNEQFF.

This clonotype has a count of ten or more. V and J are TRBV5-4 and TRBJ2-3; D not certain. Germline V gene lookup returns CDR1 SGHNT and CDR2 YYREEE (reference sequence). The germline V and J ends were trimmed by 6 bases and 3 bases, with 11 bases remaining between them. The CDR3 has 13 amino acids. The CDR3 loop reads CASKTSGTDTQYF. The CDR3 bases are TGTGCCAGCAAAACCTCTGGAACAGATACGCAGTATTTT.

This clonotype was recorded many times. This CDR3 is CASSFQGADTGELFF. In DNA, the CDR3 is TGCGCCAGCAGCTTCCAGGGGGCTGACACCGGGGAGCTGTTTTTT. The gene calls are TRBV5-1 and TRBJ2-2; 8 bases line up with TRBD1. CDR1 is SGHRS and CDR2 is YFSETQ in the germline V gene. This CDR3 comprises 15 residues. J lost 3 bases, V lost 2 bases, and 3 bases had no gene match.

The rearrangement links TRBV27 to TRBJ1-6, with 8 positions matching TRBD1. Germline V gene lookup returns CDR1 MNHEY and CDR2 SMNVEV (reference sequence). This CDR3 is built from 16 residues. Trimming took 6 bases from V and 11 from J; bases not matched to a gene: 15. CDR3 amino acids: CASRLTRTGSLAPLHF. The CDR3 DNA is TGTGCCAGCAGACTTACACGGACAGGGTCACTCGCACCCCTCCACTTT.

This clonotype appeared many times. The CDR3 DNA is TGTGCCAGCAGTATGGTCAGCCAACATGGCTACACCTTC. Encoded protein: CASSMVSQHGYTF. V gene TRBV25-1 combines with J gene TRBJ1-2; D unresolved. The length of the CDR3 is 13 residues. From germline, CDR1 is MGHDK and CDR2 SYGVNS. Trimming took off 5 bases at V and 6 bases at J, with 13 bases between the two ends.

V is TRBV18 and J is TRBJ2-4; D is ambiguous. The germline gives CDR1 KGHSH, CDR2 LQKENI. Trimming shortened V by 3 bases and J by 11 bases, and 11 bases separated the two germline ends. The CDR3 extends over 12 amino acids. The CDR3 spells CASSPPGLVQYF. The CDR3 coding sequence is TGTGCCAGCTCACCCCCCGGTCTGGTTCAGTACTTC. The complete variable domain, with remaining parts taken from reference TRBV18 and TRBJ2-4, reads NAGVMQNPRHLVRRRGQEARLRCSPMKGHSHVYWYRQLPEEGLKFMVYLQKENIIDESGMPKERFSAEFPKEGPSILRIQQVVRGDSAAYFCASSPPGLVQYFGAGTRLSVL.